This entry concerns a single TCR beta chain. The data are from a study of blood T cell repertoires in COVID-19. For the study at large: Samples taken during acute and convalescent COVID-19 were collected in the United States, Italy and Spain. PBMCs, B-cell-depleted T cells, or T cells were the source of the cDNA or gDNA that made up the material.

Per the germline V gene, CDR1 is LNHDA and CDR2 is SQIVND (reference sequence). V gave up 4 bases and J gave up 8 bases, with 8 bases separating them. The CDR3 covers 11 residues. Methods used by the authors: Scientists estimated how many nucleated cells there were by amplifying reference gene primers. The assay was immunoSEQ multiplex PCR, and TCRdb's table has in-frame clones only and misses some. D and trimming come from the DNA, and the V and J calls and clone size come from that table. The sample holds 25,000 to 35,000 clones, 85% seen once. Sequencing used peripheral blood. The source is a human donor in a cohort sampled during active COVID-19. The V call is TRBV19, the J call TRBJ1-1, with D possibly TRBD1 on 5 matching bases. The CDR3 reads CASSKQAEAFF. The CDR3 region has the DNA TGTGCCAGTAGTAAACAGGCGGAAGCTTTCTTT.